The clone carrying this T cell receptor (beta chain) was recorded a few times. The antigen is unknown. These data come from a study of vaccination and CD4 T cells after COVID-19. This CDR3 contains 20 residues. V lost 2 bases and J 1 base, leaving 24 bases between the germline ends. CDR1 is DFQATT, CDR2 SNEGSKA, per germline (reference sequence). Treatment specified: roughly ten-day PBMC culture with coronavirus spike peptide pools or control peptides (ViraFEST assay). Sequencing of DNA taken from cultured CD4+ T cells relied on the Oncomine TCR Beta short-read assay. Scientists extracted genomic DNA from CD4+ T cells grown in culture. TCRdb re-derived calls from the PCR reads in MiXCR, one entry per CDR3 protein. Among roughly 10,000 distinct CDR3 sequences listed, 28% were seen once.

The chain couples TRBV20-1 to TRBJ2-6; D perhaps matches TRBD1 (6 bases). This material consisted of CD4+ T cells from blood, cultured in vitro, taken after SARS-CoV-2 vaccination. This TCR derives from a human donor who had recovered from COVID-19. The CDR3 loop is CSARMGRFRDTLSGANVLTF. The CDR3 region has the DNA TGCAGTGCTAGAATGGGACGTTTTCGGGACACTCTATCTGGGGCCAACGTCCTGACTTTC.